This TCR beta chain is drawn from a study of cytomegalovirus exposure and HLA in healthy donors. The V segment lost 3 bases and the J segment 1 base; nucleotides outside the gene matches: 6. The CDR3 totals 15 residues. CDR1 is SGHTA and CDR2 is FQGNSA in the germline V gene. 13 Jbeta primers and 60 Vbeta primers were used for the PCR. The data were produced by immunoSEQ multiplex PCR, yet TCRdb's version contains in-frame clones alone and is incomplete. The table lists approximately 130,000 clones, around three fifths of them singletons. The chain recombines TRBV7-2 with TRBJ2-7, with TRBD1 matching 7 bases. This sequence was found in a woman aged 40-49 years in good health and CMV-seronegative. What was sequenced was PBMCs. The CDR3 reads CASSFQGTASYEQYF. The CDR3 nucleotides read TGTGCCAGCAGCTTTCAGGGGACAGCTTCCTACGAGCAGTACTTC.